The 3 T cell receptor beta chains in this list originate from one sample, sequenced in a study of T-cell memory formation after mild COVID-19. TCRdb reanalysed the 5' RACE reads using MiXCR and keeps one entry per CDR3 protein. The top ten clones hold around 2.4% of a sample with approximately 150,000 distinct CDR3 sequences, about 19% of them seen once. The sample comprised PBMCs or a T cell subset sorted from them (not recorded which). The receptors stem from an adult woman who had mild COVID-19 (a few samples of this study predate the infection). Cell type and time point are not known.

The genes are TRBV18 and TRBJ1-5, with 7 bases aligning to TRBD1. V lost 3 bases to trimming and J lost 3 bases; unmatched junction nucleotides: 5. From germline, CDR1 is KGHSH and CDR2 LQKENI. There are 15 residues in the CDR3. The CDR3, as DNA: TGTGCCAGCTCACCTCCGGGACAGCACAATCAGCCCCAGCATTTT. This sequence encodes CASSPPGQHNQPQHF.

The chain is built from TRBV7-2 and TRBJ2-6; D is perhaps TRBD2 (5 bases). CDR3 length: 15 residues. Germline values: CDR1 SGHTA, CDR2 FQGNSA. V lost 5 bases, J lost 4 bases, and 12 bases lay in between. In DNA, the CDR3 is TGTGCCAGCAGCGCCACCCGGGGAGGGGCCAACGTCCTGACTTTC. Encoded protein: CASSATRGGANVLTF. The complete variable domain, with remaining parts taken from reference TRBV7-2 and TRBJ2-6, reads GAGVSQSPSNKVTEKGKDVELRCDPISGHTALYWYRQSLGQGLEFLIYFQGNSAPDKSGLPSDRFSAERTGGSVSTLTIQRTQQEDSAVYLCASSATRGGANVLTFGAGSRLTVL.

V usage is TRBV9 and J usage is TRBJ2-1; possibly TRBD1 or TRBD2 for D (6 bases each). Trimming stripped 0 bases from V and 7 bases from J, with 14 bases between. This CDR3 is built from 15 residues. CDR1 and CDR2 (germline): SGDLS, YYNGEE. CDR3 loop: CASSVGGGWSNEQFF. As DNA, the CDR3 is TGTGCCAGCAGCGTAGGAGGGGGGTGGTCGAATGAGCAGTTCTTC.